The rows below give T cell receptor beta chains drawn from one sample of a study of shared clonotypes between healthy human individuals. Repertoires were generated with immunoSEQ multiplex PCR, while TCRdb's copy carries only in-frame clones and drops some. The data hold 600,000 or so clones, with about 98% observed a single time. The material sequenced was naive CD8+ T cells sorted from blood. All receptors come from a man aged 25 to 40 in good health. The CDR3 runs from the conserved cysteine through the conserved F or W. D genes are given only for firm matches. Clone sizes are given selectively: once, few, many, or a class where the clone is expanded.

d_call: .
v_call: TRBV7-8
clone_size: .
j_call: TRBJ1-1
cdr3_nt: TGTGCCAGCAGCTTAGGAAGTTATTCTCCGAACACTGAAGCTTTCTTT
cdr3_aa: CASSLGSYSPNTEAFF

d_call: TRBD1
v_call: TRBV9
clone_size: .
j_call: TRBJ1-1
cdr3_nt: TGTGCCAGCAGCGCCGGGACAGGGACTGGCACTGAAGCTTTCTTT
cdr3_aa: CASSAGTGTGTEAFF

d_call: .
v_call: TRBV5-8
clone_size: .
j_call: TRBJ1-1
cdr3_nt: TGTGCCAGCAGCTTGGCCAAAGCGCAAGGGATGACTGAAGCTTTCTTT
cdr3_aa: CASSLAKAQGMTEAFF

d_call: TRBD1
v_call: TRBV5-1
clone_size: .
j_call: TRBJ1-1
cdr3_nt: TGCGCCAGCAGCTGGGACAGGCTGAACACTGAAGCTTTCTTT
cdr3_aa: CASSWDRLNTEAFF

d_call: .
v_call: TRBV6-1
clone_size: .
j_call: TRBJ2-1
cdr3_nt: TGTGCCAGCGCCAATGAGCAGTTCTTC
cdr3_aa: CASANEQFF

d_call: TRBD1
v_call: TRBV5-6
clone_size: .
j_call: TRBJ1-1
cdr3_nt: TGTGCCAGCAGCTCGGGACAGCGTAGTGAAGCTTTCTTT
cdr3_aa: CASSSGQRSEAFF

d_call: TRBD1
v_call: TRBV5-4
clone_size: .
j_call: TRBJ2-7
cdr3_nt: TGTGCCAGCAGCGTTCTCGACAGGGAAAGCGACGAGCAGTACTTC
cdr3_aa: CASSVLDRESDEQYF

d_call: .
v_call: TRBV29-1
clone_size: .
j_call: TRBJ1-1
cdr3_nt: TGCAGCGTTTGGGGGACTGAAGCTTTCTTT
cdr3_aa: CSVWGTEAFF

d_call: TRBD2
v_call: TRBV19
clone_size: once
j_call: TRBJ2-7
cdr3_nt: TGTGCCAGTAACTGGGGGACTAGCAGCTACGAGCAGTACTTC
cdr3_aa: CASNWGTSSYEQYF

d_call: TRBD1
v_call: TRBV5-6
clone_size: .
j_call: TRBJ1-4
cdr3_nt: TGTGCCAGCAGCGGGACAGGGAGGGAGACTAATGAAAAACTGTTTTTT
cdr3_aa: CASSGTGRETNEKLFF

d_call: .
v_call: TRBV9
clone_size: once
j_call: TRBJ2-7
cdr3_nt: TGTGCCAGCAGCGTAGGGGGGCTAAGCTCCTACGAGCAGTACTTC
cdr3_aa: CASSVGGLSSYEQYF

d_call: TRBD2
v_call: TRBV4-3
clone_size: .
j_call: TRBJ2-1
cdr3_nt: TGCGCCAGCAGCCAAGAAGGACTAGCGGGCCTCTCCTACAATGAGCAGTTCTTC
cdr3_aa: CASSQEGLAGLSYNEQFF

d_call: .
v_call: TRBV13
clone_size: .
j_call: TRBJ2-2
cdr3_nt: TGTGCCAGCAGCTTAGGCGGGGCGAACACCGGGGAGCTGTTTTTT
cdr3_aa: CASSLGGANTGELFF

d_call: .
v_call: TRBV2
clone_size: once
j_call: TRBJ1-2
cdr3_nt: TGTGCCAGCAAGGGGGGCGGCTACACCTTC
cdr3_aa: CASKGGGYTF

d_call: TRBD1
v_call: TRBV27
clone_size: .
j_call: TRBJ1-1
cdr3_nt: TGTGCCAGCAGCTCCAGGGGGGGGACTGAAGCTTTCTTT
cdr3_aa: CASSSRGGTEAFF

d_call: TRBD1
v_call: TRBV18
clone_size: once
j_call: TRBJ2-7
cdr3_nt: TGTGCCAGCTCAAGGACAGGGGACTATTCCTACGAGCAGTACTTC
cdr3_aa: CASSRTGDYSYEQYF

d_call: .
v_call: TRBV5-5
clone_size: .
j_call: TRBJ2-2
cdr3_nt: TGTGCCAGCAGCTTCCTAGAGGGCTACCCCACCGGGGAGCTGTTTTTT
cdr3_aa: CASSFLEGYPTGELFF

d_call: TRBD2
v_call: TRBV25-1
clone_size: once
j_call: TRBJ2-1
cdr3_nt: TGTGCCAGCAGACCAATCCGCGGGGGGTTCCGTGAGCAGTTCTTC
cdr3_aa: CASRPIRGGFREQFF

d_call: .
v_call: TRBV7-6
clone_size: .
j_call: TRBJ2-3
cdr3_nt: TGTGCCAGCAGCTTAGCGGGGAAAGATACGCAGTATTTT
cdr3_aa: CASSLAGKDTQYF

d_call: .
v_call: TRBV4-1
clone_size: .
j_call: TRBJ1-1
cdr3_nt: TGCGCCAGCATTTATCGCCCCAGCATGAACACTGAAGCTTTCTTT
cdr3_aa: CASIYRPSMNTEAFF

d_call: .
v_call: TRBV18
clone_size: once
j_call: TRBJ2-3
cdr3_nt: TGTGCCAGCTCACCTTTAATTGGCCAGAACACAGATACGCAGTATTTT
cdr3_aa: CASSPLIGQNTDTQYF

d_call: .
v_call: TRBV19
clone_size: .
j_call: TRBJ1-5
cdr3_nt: TGTGCCAGTATGTCCCGGGACACCATCAATCAGCCCCAGCATTTT
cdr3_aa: CASMSRDTINQPQHF